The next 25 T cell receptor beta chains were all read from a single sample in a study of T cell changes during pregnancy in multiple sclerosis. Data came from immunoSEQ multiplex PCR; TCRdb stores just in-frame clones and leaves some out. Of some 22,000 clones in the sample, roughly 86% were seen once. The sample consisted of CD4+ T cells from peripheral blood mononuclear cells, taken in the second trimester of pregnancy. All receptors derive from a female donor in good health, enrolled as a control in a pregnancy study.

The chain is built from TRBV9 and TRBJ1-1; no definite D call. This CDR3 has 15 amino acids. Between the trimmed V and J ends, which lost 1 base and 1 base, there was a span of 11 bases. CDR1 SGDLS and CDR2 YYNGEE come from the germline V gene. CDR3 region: CASSVLGLGNTEAFF. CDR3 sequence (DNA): TGTGCCAGCAGCGTACTCGGACTCGGGAACACTGAAGCTTTCTTT.

In nucleotides, the CDR3 is TGTGCCAGCAGCTTAGGCTGGACTAGCGGGAGAGTCTACAATGAGCAGTTCTTC. Encoded protein: CASSLGWTSGRVYNEQFF. The chain uses TRBV11-2 and TRBJ2-1, with 13 bases matching TRBD2. Germline V gene sequence: CDR1 SGHAT, CDR2 FQNNGV. V gave up 1 base and J gave up 3 bases; unmatched junction bases: 6. This CDR3 contains 18 residues.

The CDR3 coding sequence is TGTGCCAGCAGTCCCGGACAGGGAAACGAAAAACTGTTTTTT. Its translation is CASSPGQGNEKLFF. V is TRBV2 and J is TRBJ1-4; 8 bases map to TRBD1. J lost 8 bases, V lost 5 bases, and 7 bases had no gene match. The CDR3 is made up of 14 amino acids. CDR1 SNHLY and CDR2 FYNNEI come from the germline V gene.

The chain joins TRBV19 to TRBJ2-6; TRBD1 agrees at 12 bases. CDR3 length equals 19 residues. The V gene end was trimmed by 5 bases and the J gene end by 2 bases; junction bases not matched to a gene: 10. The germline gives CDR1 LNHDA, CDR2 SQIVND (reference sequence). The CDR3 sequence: CASSGGMGQGAAGANVLTF. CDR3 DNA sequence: TGTGCCAGTAGTGGGGGTATGGGACAGGGGGCAGCTGGGGCCAACGTCCTGACTTTC.

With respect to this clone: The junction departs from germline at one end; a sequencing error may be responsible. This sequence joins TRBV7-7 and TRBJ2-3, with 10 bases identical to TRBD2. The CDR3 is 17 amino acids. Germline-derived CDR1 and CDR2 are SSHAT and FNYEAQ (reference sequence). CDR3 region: CASSFGSGLAGVDTQYF. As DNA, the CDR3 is TGTGCTAGCAGCTTTGGAAGTGGTCTAGCGGGAGTTGATACGCAGTATTTT.

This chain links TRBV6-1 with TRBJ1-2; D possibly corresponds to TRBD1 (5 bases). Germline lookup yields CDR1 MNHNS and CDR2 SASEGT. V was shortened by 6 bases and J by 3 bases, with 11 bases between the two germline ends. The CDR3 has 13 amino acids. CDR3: CASSVAGDYGYTF. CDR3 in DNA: TGTGCCAGCAGCGTTGCGGGGGACTATGGCTACACCTTC.

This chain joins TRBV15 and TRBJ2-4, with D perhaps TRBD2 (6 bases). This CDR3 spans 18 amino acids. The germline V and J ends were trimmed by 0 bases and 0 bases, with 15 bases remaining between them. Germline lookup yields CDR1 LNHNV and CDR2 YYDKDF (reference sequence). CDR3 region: CATSRDVASALAKNIQYF. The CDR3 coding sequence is TGTGCCACCAGCAGAGATGTGGCTAGCGCGCTAGCCAAAAACATTCAGTACTTC. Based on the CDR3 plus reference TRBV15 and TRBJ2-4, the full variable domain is DAMVIQNPRYQVTQFGKPVTLSCSQTLNHNVMYWYQQKSSQAPKLLFHYYDKDFNNEADTPDNFQSRRPNTSFCFLDIRSPGLGDTAMYLCATSRDVASALAKNIQYFGAGTRLSVL.

The CDR3 spells CSCHGTPMNTEAFF. CDR3 DNA: TGCAGCTGCCACGGGACACCCATGAACACTGAAGCTTTCTTT. The V and J genes are TRBV29-1 and TRBJ1-1; a possible D gene is TRBD1 (6 bases). This CDR3 contains 14 residues. Trimming shortened V by 8 bases and J by 0 bases, and 16 bases separated the two germline ends. Germline-derived CDR1 and CDR2 are SQVTM and ANQGSEA.

CDR3 in amino acids: CASSSTGGDTGELFF. As DNA, the CDR3 is TGTGCCAGCAGCTCCACAGGGGGGGACACCGGGGAGCTGTTTTTT. The chain has TRBV7-2 and TRBJ2-2; D is possibly TRBD1 (8 bases). Germline loops: CDR1 SGHTA, CDR2 FQGNSA. V was clipped by 4 bases and J by 3 bases, with 12 bases between them. The CDR3 runs to 15 residues.

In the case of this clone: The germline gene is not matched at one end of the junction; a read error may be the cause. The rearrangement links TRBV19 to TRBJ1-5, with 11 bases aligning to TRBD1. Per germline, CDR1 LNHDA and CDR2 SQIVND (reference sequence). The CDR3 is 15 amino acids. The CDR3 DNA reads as TGTGCCAGTAGTGCGAGGACAGGGGGCAAGCAGCCCCAGCATTTT. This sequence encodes CASSARTGGKQPQHF.

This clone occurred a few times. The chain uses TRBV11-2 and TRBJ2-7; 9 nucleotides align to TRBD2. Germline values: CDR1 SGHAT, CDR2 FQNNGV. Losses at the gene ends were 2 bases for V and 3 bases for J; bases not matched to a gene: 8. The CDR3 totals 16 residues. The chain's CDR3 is CASSLFRGREYYEQYF. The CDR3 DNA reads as TGTGCCAGCAGCTTATTTCGCGGGAGGGAATACTACGAGCAGTACTTC.

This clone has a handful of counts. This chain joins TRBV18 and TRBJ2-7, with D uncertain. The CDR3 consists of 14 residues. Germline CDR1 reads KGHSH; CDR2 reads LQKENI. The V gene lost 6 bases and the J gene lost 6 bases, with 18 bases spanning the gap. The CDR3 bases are TGTGCCAGCTCCCTCTGGAGCTCTCACGGCGAGCAGTACTTC. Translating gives CASSLWSSHGEQYF.

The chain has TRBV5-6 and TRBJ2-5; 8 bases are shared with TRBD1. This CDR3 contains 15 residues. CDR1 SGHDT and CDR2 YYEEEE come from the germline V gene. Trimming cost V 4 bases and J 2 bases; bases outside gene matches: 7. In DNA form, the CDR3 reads TGTGCCAGCAGCCGCCTACAGGGGGGACAAGAGACCCAGTACTTC. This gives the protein CASSRLQGGQETQYF.

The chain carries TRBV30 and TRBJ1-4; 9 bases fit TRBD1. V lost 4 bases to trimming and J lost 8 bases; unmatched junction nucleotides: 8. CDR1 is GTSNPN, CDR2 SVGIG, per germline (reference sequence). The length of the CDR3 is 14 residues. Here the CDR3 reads CAWNLGQGDEKLFF. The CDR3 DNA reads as TGTGCCTGGAACTTGGGACAGGGTGACGAAAAACTGTTTTTT.

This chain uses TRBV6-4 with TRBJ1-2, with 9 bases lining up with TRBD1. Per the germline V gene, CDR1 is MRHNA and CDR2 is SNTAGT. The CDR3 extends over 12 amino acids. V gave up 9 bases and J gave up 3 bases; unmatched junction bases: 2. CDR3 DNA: TGTGCCAGGGACAGGGGATACTATGGCTACACCTTC. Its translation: CARDRGYYGYTF.

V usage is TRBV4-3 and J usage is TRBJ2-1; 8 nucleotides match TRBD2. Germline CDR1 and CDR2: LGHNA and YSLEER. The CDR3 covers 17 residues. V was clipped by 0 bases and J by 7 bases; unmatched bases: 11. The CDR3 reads CASSQDGSGGAGNEQFF. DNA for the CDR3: TGCGCCAGCAGCCAAGATGGATCCGGGGGGGCCGGAAATGAGCAGTTCTTC.

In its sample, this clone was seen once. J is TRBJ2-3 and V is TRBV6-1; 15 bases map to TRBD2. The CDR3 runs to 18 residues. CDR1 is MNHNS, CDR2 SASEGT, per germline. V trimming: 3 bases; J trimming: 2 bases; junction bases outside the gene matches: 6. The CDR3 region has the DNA TGTGCCAGCAGTGACTATGGACTAGCGGGAGGGGACACAGATACGCAGTATTTT. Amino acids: CASSDYGLAGGDTDTQYF.

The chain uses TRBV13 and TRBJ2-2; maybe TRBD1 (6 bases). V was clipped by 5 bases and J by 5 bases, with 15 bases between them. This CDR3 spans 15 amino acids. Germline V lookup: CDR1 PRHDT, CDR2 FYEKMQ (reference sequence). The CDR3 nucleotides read TGTGCCAGCAGCCTAAGGTCAGGGGTTACCGGGGAGCTGTTTTTT. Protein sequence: CASSLRSGVTGELFF.

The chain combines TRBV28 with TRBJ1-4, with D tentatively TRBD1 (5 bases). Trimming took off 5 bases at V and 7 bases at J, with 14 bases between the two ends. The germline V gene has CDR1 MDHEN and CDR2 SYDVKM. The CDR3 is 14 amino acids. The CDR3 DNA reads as TGTGCCAGCAGTCCCCCCGGGCAGGGTGAAAAACTGTTTTTT. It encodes CASSPPGQGEKLFF.

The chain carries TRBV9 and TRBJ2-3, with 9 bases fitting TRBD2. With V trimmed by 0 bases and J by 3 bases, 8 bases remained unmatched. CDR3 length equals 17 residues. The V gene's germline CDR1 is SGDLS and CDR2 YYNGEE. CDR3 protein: CASSVEGVAGATDTQYF. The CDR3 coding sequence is TGTGCCAGCAGCGTAGAAGGAGTAGCGGGGGCGACAGATACGCAGTATTTT. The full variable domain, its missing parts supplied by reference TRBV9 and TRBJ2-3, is DSGVTQTPKHLITATGQRVTLRCSPRSGDLSVYWYQQSLDQGLQFLIQYYNGEERAKGNILERFSAQQFPDLHSELNLSSLELGDSALYFCASSVEGVAGATDTQYFGPGTRLTVL.

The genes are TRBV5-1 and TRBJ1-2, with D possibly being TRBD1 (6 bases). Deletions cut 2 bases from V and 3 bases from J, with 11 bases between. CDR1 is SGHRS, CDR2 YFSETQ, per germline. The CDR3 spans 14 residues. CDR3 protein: CASSFGGDDYGYTF. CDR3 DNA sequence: TGCGCCAGCAGCTTTGGGGGCGATGACTATGGCTACACCTTC.

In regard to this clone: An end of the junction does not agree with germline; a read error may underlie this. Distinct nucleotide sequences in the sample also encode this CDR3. CDR3 residues: CASSQDIRGVNEKLFF. In DNA, the CDR3 is TGCGCCAGCAGTCAAGATATCCGGGGGGTGAATGAAAAACTGTTTTTT. This chain links TRBV4-3 with TRBJ1-4; the D gene is possibly TRBD1 (5 bases). CDR1 LGHNA and CDR2 YSLEER come from the germline V gene. CDR3 length: 16 amino acids.

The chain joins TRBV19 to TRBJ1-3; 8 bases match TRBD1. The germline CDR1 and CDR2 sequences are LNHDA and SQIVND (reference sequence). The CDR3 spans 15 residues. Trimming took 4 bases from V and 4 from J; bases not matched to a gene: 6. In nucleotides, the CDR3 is TGTGCCAGTAGTAACGGACAGGGAGACGGAAACACCATATATTTT. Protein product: CASSNGQGDGNTIYF.

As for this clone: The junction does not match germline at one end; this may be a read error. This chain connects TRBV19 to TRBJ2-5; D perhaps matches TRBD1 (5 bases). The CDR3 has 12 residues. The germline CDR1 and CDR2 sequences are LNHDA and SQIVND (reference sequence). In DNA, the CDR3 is TGTGCCAGTAGTACCCCCCCAGGGTTTGTACACTTC. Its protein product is CASSTPPGFVHF.

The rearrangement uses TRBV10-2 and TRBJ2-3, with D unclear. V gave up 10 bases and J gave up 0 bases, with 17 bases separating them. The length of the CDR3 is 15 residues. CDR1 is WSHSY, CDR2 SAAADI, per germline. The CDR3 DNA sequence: TGCGCCACCTACCTGTCTTCCCCTAGCACAGATACGCAGTATTTT. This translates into CATYLSSPSTDTQYF.